The source of this TCR beta chain is a study of OX40 agonist ivuxolimab in advanced cancers. The protocol was immunoSEQ multiplex PCR, while the TCRdb copy is restricted to in-frame clones and leaves out a portion. The sample lists about 77,000 clones, about 94% occurring once. This clone was observed once. CDR3 size: 15 residues. Trimming removed 2 bases at V and 0 bases at J, with 11 bases between. The germline V gene has CDR1 SGHRS and CDR2 YFSETQ. The chain joins TRBV5-1 to TRBJ1-1, with D possibly being TRBD1 (6 bases). This TCR was recovered from an adult with an advanced solid tumor such as melanoma, head and neck, liver or kidney cancer. The specimen comprised CD4+ or CD8+ T cells sorted from blood, sampled in a trial of the OX40 agonist ivuxolimab. The CDR3 loop reads CASSFLEGVNTEAFF. The CDR3, as DNA: TGCGCCAGCAGCTTCCTGGAGGGGGTGAACACTGAAGCTTTCTTT.